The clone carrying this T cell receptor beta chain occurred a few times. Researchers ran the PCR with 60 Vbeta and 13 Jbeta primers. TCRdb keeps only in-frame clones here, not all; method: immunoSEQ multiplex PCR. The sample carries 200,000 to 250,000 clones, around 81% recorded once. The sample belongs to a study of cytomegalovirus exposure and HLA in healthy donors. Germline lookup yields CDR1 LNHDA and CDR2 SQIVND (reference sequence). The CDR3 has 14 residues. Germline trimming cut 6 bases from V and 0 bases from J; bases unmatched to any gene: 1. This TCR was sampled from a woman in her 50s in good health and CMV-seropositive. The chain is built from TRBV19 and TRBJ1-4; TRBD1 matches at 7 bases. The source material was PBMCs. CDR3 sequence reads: CASSGTATNEKLFF. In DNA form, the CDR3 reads TGTGCCAGTAGCGGGACAGCAACTAATGAAAAACTGTTTTTT.